The rows below give T cell receptor beta chains drawn from one sample of a study of shared clonotypes between healthy human individuals. Sequencing was performed with immunoSEQ multiplex PCR; in TCRdb, only in-frame clones are kept and a portion is missing. The sample yields about 2,100,000 clones, under 95% seen once. Specimen: naive CD8+ T cells from PBMCs. These receptors were collected from a man younger than 30 in good health. Some clones in this sample may be carry-over from other donors' samples. Both conserved end residues are trimmed from each CDR3.

TRBV28,14,TRBJ2-7,ASSFAWGGGTYEQY
TRBV14,10,TRBJ2-1,ASSPRYHEQF
TRBV7-9,13,TRBJ1-2,ASSLAEGRIYGYT
TRBV27,14,TRBJ2-3,ASSTRLAGVVDTQY
TRBV5-1,13,TRBJ1-2,ASSLFASANYGYT
TRBV28,12,TRBJ1-2,ASSPGQWIYGYT
TRBV19,13,TRBJ2-7,ASSTRTGAPYEQY
TRBV28,12,TRBJ2-1,ASSSLAGWGEQF
TRBV4-1,14,TRBJ2-1,ASSQQRQATYNEQF
TRBV7-2,12,TRBJ1-1,ASSFRRMNTEAF
TRBV11-2,14,TRBJ2-2,ASSPRGGLRTGELF
TRBV10-3,13,TRBJ1-4,AISESYGTNEKLF
TRBV15,12,TRBJ1-1,ATSRTTENTEAF
TRBV7-2,12,TRBJ2-7,ASSLEQGPYEQY
TRBV10-3,11,TRBJ1-2,AISTGQAWGYT
TRBV30,10,TRBJ1-1,AWRGVNTEAF
TRBV4-2,12,TRBJ2-3,ASSPRAGQDTQY
TRBV5-6,13,TRBJ2-3,ASSFGTSGHNTQY
TRBV14,13,TRBJ2-7,ASSQEAGETYEQY
TRBV5-5,13,TRBJ1-4,ASSHRPGSEEKLF
TRBV9,10,TRBJ2-1,ASSAGLNEQF
TRBV5-4,12,TRBJ1-2,ASSPEQEAYGYT
TRBV2,13,TRBJ2-1,ASSVVEGTYNEQF
TRBV7-9,14,TRBJ2-7,ASSLVLAGVTYEQY
TRBV4-1,14,TRBJ2-7,ASSQVPGTGGYEQY
TRBV6-1,12,TRBJ2-1,ASILREGLSEQF
TRBV19,13,TRBJ1-2,ASTPRDQGNYGYT
TRBV4-3,15,TRBJ2-7,ASSQAIAGAISYEQY
TRBV7-9,13,TRBJ1-5,ASSKMDGSNQPQH
TRBV5-1,12,TRBJ2-5,ASGLGSPEKTQY
TRBV4-3,13,TRBJ1-2,ASSQDWDEGGGYT
TRBV5-1,12,TRBJ2-7,ASGETPSRDEQY